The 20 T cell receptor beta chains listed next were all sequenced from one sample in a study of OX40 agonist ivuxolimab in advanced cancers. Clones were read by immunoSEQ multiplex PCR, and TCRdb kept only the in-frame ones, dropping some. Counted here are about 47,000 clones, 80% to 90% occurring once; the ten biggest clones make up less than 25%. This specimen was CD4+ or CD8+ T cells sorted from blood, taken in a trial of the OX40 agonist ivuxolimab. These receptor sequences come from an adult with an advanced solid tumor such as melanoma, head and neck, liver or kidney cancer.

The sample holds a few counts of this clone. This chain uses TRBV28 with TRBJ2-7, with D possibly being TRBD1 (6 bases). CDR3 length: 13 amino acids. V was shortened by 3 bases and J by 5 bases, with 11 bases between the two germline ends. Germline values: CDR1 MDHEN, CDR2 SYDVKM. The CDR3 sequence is CASSFIQGHEQYF. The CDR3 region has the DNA TGTGCCAGCAGTTTCATACAGGGCCACGAGCAGTACTTC.

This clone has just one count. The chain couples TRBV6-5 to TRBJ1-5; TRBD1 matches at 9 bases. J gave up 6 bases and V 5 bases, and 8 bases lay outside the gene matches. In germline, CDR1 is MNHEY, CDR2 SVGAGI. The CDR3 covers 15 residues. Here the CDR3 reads CASSPYRDRAQPQHF. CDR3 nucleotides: TGTGCCAGCAGTCCTTACCGGGACAGGGCTCAGCCCCAGCATTTT.

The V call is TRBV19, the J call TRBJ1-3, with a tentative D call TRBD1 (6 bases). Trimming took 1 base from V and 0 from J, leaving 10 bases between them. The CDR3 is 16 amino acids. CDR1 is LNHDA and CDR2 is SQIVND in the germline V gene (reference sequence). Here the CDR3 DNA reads TGTGCCAGTAGTATAGCCGCGGACAGCTCTGGAAACACCATATATTTT. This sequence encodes CASSIAADSSGNTIYF.

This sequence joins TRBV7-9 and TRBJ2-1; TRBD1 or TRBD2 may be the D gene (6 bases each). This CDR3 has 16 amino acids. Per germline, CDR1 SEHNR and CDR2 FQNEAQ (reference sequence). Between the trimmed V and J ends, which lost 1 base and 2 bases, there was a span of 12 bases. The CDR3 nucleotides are TGTGCCAGCAGCTTAGACGGGGGCCCTACCTACAATGAGCAGTTCTTC. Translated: CASSLDGGPTYNEQFF.

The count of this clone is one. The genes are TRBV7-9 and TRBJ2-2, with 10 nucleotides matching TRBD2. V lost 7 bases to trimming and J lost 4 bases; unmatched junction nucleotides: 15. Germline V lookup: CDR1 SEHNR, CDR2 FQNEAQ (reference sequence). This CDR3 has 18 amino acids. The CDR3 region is CASTHPGKREGLTGELFF. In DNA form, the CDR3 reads TGTGCCAGCACCCATCCGGGAAAGCGGGAGGGCCTCACCGGGGAGCTGTTTTTT.

This CDR3 reads CASTHSFPYTLGLAGVPDTQYF. In DNA, the CDR3 is TGTGCCAGCACTCATAGCTTTCCTTATACTCTCGGACTAGCGGGAGTCCCAGATACGCAGTATTTT. The rearrangement uses TRBV27 and TRBJ2-3, with TRBD2 identical over 13 bases. The CDR3 loop spans 22 amino acids. Germline CDR1 reads MNHEY; CDR2 reads SMNVEV (reference sequence). The ends lost 7 bases at V and 4 bases at J; junction bases unmatched: 26.

CDR3: CAWSAGVPTEAFF. In DNA form, the CDR3 reads TGTGCCTGGAGTGCGGGAGTCCCCACTGAAGCTTTCTTT. The rearrangement joins TRBV30 to TRBJ1-1; D is undetermined. This CDR3 has 13 amino acids. Germline V CDR1 and CDR2: GTSNPN, SVGIG (reference sequence). V lost 1 base, J lost 4 bases, and 10 bases lay in between.

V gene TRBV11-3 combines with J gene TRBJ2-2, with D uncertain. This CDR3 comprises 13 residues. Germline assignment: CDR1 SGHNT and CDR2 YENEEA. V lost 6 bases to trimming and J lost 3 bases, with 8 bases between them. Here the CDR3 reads CASSSYYTGELFF. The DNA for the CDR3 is TGTGCCAGCAGTTCCTATTACACCGGGGAGCTGTTTTTT.

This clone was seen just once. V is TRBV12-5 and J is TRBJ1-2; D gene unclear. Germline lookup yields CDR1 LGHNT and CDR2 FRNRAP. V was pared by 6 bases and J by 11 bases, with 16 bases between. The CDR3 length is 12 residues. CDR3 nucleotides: TGTGCTAGTGGCCCGTCGATTAATCGTTACACCTTC. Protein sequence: CASGPSINRYTF.

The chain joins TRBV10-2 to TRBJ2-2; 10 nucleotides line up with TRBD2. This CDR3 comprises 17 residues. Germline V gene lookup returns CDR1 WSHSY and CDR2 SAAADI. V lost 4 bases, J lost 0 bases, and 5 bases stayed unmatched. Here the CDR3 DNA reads TGCGCCAGCAGTGCGCTAGCGGGGGCCCCGAACACCGGGGAGCTGTTTTTT. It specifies CASSALAGAPNTGELFF.

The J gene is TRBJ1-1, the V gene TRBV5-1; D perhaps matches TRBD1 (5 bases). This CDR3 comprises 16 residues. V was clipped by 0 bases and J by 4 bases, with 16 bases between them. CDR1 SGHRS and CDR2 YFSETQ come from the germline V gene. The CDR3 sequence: CASSLGALGHVTEAFF. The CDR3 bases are TGCGCCAGCAGCTTGGGGGCGTTGGGGCACGTCACTGAAGCTTTCTTT.

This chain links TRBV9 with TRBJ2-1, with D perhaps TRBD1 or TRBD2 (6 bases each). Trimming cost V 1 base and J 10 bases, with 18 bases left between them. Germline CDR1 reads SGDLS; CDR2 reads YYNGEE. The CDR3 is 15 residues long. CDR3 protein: CASSVIGGHSEEQFF. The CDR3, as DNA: TGTGCCAGCAGCGTAATAGGGGGGCACTCTGAGGAGCAGTTCTTC.

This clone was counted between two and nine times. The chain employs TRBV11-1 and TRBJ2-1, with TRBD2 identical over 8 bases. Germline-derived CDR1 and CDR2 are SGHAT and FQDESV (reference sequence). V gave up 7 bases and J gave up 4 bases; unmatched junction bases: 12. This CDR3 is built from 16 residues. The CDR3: CASNPSGSGTYNEQFF. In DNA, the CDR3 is TGTGCCAGCAACCCTAGCGGGTCCGGGACGTACAATGAGCAGTTCTTC.

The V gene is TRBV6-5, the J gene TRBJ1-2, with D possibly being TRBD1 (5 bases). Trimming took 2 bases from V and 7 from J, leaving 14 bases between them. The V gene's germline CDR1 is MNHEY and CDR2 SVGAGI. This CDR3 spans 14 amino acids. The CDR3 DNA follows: TGTGCCAGCAGTTACCGCGGTCGGGGACCTGGCTACACCTTC. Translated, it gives CASSYRGRGPGYTF.

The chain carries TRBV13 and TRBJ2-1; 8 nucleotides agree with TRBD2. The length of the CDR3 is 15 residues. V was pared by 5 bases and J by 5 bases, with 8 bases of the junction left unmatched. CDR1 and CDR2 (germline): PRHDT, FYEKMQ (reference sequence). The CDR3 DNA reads TGTGCCAGCAGCCCAAGCGGGAGCTTCCACAATGAGCAGTTCTTC. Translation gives CASSPSGSFHNEQFF.

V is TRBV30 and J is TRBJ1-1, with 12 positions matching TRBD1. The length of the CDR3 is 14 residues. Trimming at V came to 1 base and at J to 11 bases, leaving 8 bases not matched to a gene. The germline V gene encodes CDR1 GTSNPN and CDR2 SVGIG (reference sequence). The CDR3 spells CAWSDGTGGIRAFF. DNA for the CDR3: TGTGCCTGGAGTGACGGGACAGGGGGCATAAGGGCTTTCTTT.

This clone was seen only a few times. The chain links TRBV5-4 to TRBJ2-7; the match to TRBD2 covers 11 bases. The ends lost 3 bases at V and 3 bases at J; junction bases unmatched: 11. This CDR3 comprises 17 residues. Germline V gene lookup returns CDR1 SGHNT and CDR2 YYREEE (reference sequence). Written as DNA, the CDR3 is TGTGCCAGCAGCTCTATAGCGGGAGGGCTAGGTAACTACGAGCAGTACTTC. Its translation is CASSSIAGGLGNYEQYF.

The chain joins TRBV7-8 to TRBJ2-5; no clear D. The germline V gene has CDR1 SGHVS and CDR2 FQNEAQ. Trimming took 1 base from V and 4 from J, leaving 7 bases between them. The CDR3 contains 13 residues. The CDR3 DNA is TGTGCCAGCAGCTTAGGTCAGGCAGAGACCCAGTACTTC. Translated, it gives CASSLGQAETQYF. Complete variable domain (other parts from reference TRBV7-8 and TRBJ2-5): GAGVSQSPRYKVAKRGQDVALRCDPISGHVSLFWYQQALGQGPEFLTYFQNEAQLDKSGLPSDRFFAERPEGSVSTLKIQRTQQEDSAVYLCASSLGQAETQYFGPGTRLLVL.

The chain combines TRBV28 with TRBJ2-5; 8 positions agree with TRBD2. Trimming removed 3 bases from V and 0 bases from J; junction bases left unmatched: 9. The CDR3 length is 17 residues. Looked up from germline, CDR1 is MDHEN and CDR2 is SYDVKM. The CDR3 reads CASSLTLSGGYQETQYF. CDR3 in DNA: TGTGCCAGCAGTTTGACCCTAAGCGGGGGTTACCAAGAGACCCAGTACTTC.

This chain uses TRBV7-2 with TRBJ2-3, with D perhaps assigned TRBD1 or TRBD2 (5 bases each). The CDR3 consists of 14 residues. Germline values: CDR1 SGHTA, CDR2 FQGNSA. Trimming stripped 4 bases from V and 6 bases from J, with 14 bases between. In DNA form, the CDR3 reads TGTGCCAGCAGCTCACGGGACCCCAGGGATACGCAGTATTTT. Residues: CASSSRDPRDTQYF.